A single sample is the source of the 28 T cell receptor beta chains below, sequenced in a study of long-term antiretroviral therapy in people with HIV. An immunoSEQ assay, version v3.0, was performed at survey level. TCRdb's table, derived via immunoSEQ multiplex PCR, lists solely in-frame clones and lacks some. The sample includes roughly 20,000 clones, 65% to 85% of them seen just once. Sequencing was performed on unsorted PBMCs, taken about 21 months before starting antiretroviral therapy. Source of these receptors: a woman between 40 and 55 years old with HIV.

Sample share makes this clone medium-sized. The chain joins TRBV7-6 to TRBJ1-6; D ambiguous. V was cut by 5 bases and J by 5 bases, with 13 bases left in between. The germline CDR1 and CDR2 sequences are SGHVS and FNYEAQ. The CDR3 is made up of 15 amino acids. The CDR3, as DNA: TGTGCCAGCAGCCCAGGAGAGGGAGATAATTCACCCCTCCACTTT. This sequence encodes CASSPGEGDNSPLHF.

This chain uses TRBV5-6 with TRBJ2-1, with 13 positions matching TRBD2. CDR1 and CDR2 (germline): SGHDT, YYEEEE. V lost 3 bases and J lost 2; bases outside the gene matches: 2. The CDR3 is 16 amino acids. The CDR3 sequence is CASSYGLAGAYNEQFF. The DNA for the CDR3 is TGTGCCAGCAGCTACGGACTAGCGGGGGCCTACAATGAGCAGTTCTTC. The full variable domain, completed using reference TRBV5-6 and TRBJ2-1, is DAGVTQSPTHLIKTRGQQVTLRCSPKSGHDTVSWYQQALGQGPQFIFQYYEEEERQRGNFPDRFSGHQFPNYSSELNVNALLLGDSALYLCASSYGLAGAYNEQFFGPGTRLTVL.

This sequence joins TRBV19 and TRBJ2-1; tentative D call: TRBD1 (7 bases). The germline V and J ends were trimmed by 3 bases and 7 bases, with 13 bases remaining between them. The CDR3 has 14 amino acids. In germline, CDR1 is LNHDA, CDR2 SQIVND (reference sequence). In DNA, the CDR3 is TGTGCCAGTAGTATTTTGGCAGGGGGGAATGAGCAGTTCTTC. Encoded protein: CASSILAGGNEQFF.

The rearrangement uses TRBV4-1 and TRBJ2-7, with 8 bases identical to TRBD1. CDR1 is MGHRA, CDR2 YSYEKL, per germline. The ends lost 4 bases at V and 6 bases at J; junction bases unmatched: 8. The CDR3 sequence is 14 residues long. CDR3 sequence reads: CASSPDRASGEQYF. The CDR3 region has the DNA TGCGCCAGCAGCCCGGACAGGGCTTCAGGCGAGCAGTACTTC.

The chain couples TRBV4-3 to TRBJ1-1; TRBD1 might be the D (5 bases). The CDR3 sequence is 15 residues long. Germline values: CDR1 LGHNA, CDR2 YSLEER. Trimming took 1 base from V and 1 from J, leaving 10 bases between them. The CDR3: CASSQVFGGNTEAFF. CDR3 bases: TGCGCCAGCAGCCAAGTTTTTGGGGGGAACACTGAAGCTTTCTTT.

The rearrangement links TRBV4-2 to TRBJ2-1, with no clear D. The germline V and J ends were trimmed by 2 bases and 1 base, with 9 bases remaining between them. The germline gives CDR1 LGHNA, CDR2 YNFKEQ. The CDR3 is 15 residues long. The CDR3 spells CASSQSSSSYNEQFF. Here the CDR3 DNA reads TGTGCCAGCAGCCAAAGTAGTTCTTCCTACAATGAGCAGTTCTTC.

This clone was seen once. The chain recombines TRBV4-1 with TRBJ2-1; a possible D gene is TRBD2 (5 bases). This CDR3 has 15 residues. Germline V gene lookup returns CDR1 MGHRA and CDR2 YSYEKL. Between the trimmed V and J ends, which lost 1 base and 4 bases, there was a span of 11 bases. This CDR3 is CASSQGRTPYNEQFF. As DNA, the CDR3 is TGCGCCAGCAGCCAAGGTCGGACTCCTTACAATGAGCAGTTCTTC.

A few counts support this clone. The chain carries TRBV19 and TRBJ1-2; unclear D gene. The CDR3 contains 15 residues. The ends were cut back, 1 base at V and 1 base at J, with 10 bases in the middle. Germline CDR1 reads LNHDA; CDR2 reads SQIVND (reference sequence). As DNA, the CDR3 is TGTGCCAGTAGTATAGTGGTAGCGAGTAACTATGGCTACACCTTC. This encodes CASSIVVASNYGYTF.

The chain carries TRBV7-9 and TRBJ1-1, with D hard to call. This CDR3 comprises 13 residues. Trimming removed 5 bases from V and 8 bases from J, with 15 bases in between. Germline V gives CDR1 SEHNR, CDR2 FQNEAQ (reference sequence). The CDR3 DNA is TGTGCCAGCAGCACCTTTTACTCGCCCGAAGCTTTCTTT. Translated, it gives CASSTFYSPEAFF.

The CDR3: CACPGPNNEKLFF. The DNA of the CDR3 is TGTGCCTGCCCGGGACCGAATAATGAAAAACTGTTTTTT. The chain is built from TRBV30 and TRBJ1-4; possible D gene TRBD1, 5 bases. V was trimmed by 6 bases and J by 4 bases, leaving 12 bases between them. In germline, CDR1 is GTSNPN, CDR2 SVGIG (reference sequence). The CDR3 covers 13 residues. Based on the CDR3 plus reference TRBV30 and TRBJ1-4, the full variable domain is SQTIHQWPATLVQPVGSPLSLECTVEGTSNPNLYWYRQAAGRGLQLLFYSVGIGQISSEVPQNLSASRPQDRQFILSSKKLLLSDSGFYLCACPGPNNEKLFFGSGTQLSVL.

The V and J genes are TRBV5-4 and TRBJ2-1, with TRBD2 matching 10 bases. The CDR3 spans 15 residues. Germline loops: CDR1 SGHNT, CDR2 YYREEE (reference sequence). The V gene end was trimmed by 4 bases and the J gene end by 9 bases; junction bases not matched to a gene: 10. CDR3 DNA: TGTGCCAGCAGCCCAACTAGCGGGACATTGGGTGAGCAGTTCTTC. The encoded protein is CASSPTSGTLGEQFF. The full variable domain, rest sourced from reference TRBV5-4 and TRBJ2-1, is ETGVTQSPTHLIKTRGQQVTLRCSSQSGHNTVSWYQQALGQGPQFIFQYYREEENGRGNFPPRFSGLQFPNYSSELNVNALELDDSALYLCASSPTSGTLGEQFFGPGTRLTVL.

Worth noting for this clone: The same CDR3 can be traced to other DNA sequences in this sample. The J gene is TRBJ2-1, the V gene TRBV7-2; TRBD2 aligns across 12 bases. V shed 6 bases and J 4 bases; nucleotides not matched to a gene: 4. This CDR3 spans 15 amino acids. Germline CDR1 and CDR2: SGHTA and FQGNSA. CDR3 in amino acids: CASSETSGGYNEQFF. DNA of the CDR3: TGTGCCAGCAGTGAGACTAGCGGGGGTTACAATGAGCAGTTCTTC.

The CDR3 protein is CAWSGDSFNEKLFF. In nucleotides, the CDR3 is TGTGCCTGGAGTGGGGACAGCTTTAATGAAAAACTGTTTTTT. This chain connects TRBV30 to TRBJ1-4, with 7 bases aligning to TRBD1. The V and J ends lost 1 base and 4 bases, in that order; junction bases with no gene match: 3. The CDR3 sequence is 14 residues long. Germline V gives CDR1 GTSNPN, CDR2 SVGIG (reference sequence).

The chain couples TRBV28 to TRBJ2-7; 8 nucleotides align to TRBD2. The CDR3 spans 17 residues. Germline-derived CDR1 and CDR2 are MDHEN and SYDVKM. The trim removed 1 base at V and 2 bases at J, leaving 10 bases unmatched. This CDR3 is CASSLLVSGIRAYEQYF. CDR3 nucleotides: TGTGCCAGCAGTTTATTGGTTAGCGGGATCCGAGCCTACGAGCAGTACTTC. The full variable domain, with the rest looked up from reference TRBV28 and TRBJ2-7, is DVKVTQSSRYLVKRTGEKVFLECVQDMDHENMFWYRQDPGLGLRLIYFSYDVKMKEKGDIPEGYSVSREKKERFSLILESASTNQTSMYLCASSLLVSGIRAYEQYFGPGTRLTVT.

The rearrangement uses TRBV30 and TRBJ2-1; D might be TRBD1 or TRBD2, each matching 6 bases. V dropped 0 bases and J dropped 7 bases, with 16 bases sitting between them. The CDR3 length is 15 residues. Germline V gene sequence: CDR1 GTSNPN, CDR2 SVGIG (reference sequence). The DNA of the CDR3 is TGTGCCTGGAGTGTCTTAACAGGGAGGCGGAATGAGCAGTTCTTC. It codes for CAWSVLTGRRNEQFF.

The gene calls are TRBV7-2 and TRBJ2-7; 8 positions match TRBD1. This CDR3 contains 19 residues. Germline trimming cut 0 bases from V and 0 bases from J; bases unmatched to any gene: 13. From germline, CDR1 is SGHTA and CDR2 FQGNSA. CDR3 bases: TGTGCCAGCAGCTTAGCGCTTGGACAGGGAGGCCCCCTCTCCTACGAGCAGTACTTC. This sequence encodes CASSLALGQGGPLSYEQYF.

V usage is TRBV6-5 and J usage is TRBJ1-2; possible D gene TRBD1, 5 bases. The ends were cut back, 0 bases at V and 7 bases at J, with 18 bases in the middle. The germline V gene has CDR1 MNHEY and CDR2 SVGAGI. The CDR3 is 16 residues long. In nucleotides, the CDR3 is TGTGCCAGCAGTTACTCGGGAGCCCCTAGGGGAGGTGGCTACACCTTC. Amino acid sequence: CASSYSGAPRGGGYTF.

This clone has just one count. The chain links TRBV7-2 to TRBJ2-1; TRBD2 matches at 13 bases. The CDR3 runs to 15 residues. V lost 5 bases and J lost 7; bases outside the gene matches: 5. Per germline, CDR1 SGHTA and CDR2 FQGNSA. The CDR3 loop is CASSRGLAGNNEQFF. In DNA, the CDR3 is TGTGCCAGCAGCCGGGGACTAGCGGGAAATAATGAGCAGTTCTTC.

The chain carries TRBV6-5 and TRBJ2-7; TRBD2 might be the D (6 bases). The CDR3 contains 14 residues. V lost 2 bases and J 3 bases, leaving 11 bases between the germline ends. CDR1 and CDR2 from the germline V gene are MNHEY and SVGAGI. The CDR3 DNA follows: TGTGCCAGCAGTTACGGGGGGATGGGCTACGAGCAGTACTTC. Protein: CASSYGGMGYEQYF.

The V call is TRBV9, the J call TRBJ2-7; no clear D gene. This CDR3 comprises 13 residues. The germline V gene encodes CDR1 SGDLS and CDR2 YYNGEE. V was cut by 4 bases and J by 5 bases, with 13 bases left in between. In DNA form, the CDR3 reads TGTGCCAGCAGCTCCCCCCTTGGAGACGAGCAGTACTTC. This encodes CASSSPLGDEQYF.

The chain links TRBV6-1 to TRBJ2-7; 15 bases map to TRBD2. The CDR3 runs 15 residues. Looked up from germline, CDR1 is MNHNS and CDR2 is SASEGT. Germline trimming cut 4 bases from V and 4 bases from J; bases unmatched to any gene: 2. The CDR3 loop reads CASSGTSGRAYEQYF. The CDR3 nucleotides read TGTGCCAGCAGTGGGACTAGCGGGAGGGCGTACGAGCAGTACTTC.

The J gene is TRBJ2-5, the V gene TRBV7-2; 7 nucleotides align to TRBD1. V shed 7 bases and J 5 bases; nucleotides not matched to a gene: 7. The CDR3 runs 13 residues. Germline V CDR1 and CDR2: SGHTA, FQGNSA. The CDR3 sequence is CASTPIGGETQYF. Written as DNA, the CDR3 is TGTGCCAGCACCCCCATAGGGGGCGAGACCCAGTACTTC. The whole variable domain, filled in from reference TRBV7-2 and TRBJ2-5, reads GAGVSQSPSNKVTEKGKDVELRCDPISGHTALYWYRQSLGQGLEFLIYFQGNSAPDKSGLPSDRFSAERTGGSVSTLTIQRTQQEDSAVYLCASTPIGGETQYFGPGTRLLVL.

The chain uses TRBV11-2 and TRBJ1-2, with D possibly matching TRBD1 (6 bases). The germline gives CDR1 SGHAT, CDR2 FQNNGV. V was trimmed by 5 bases and J by 5 bases, leaving 15 bases between them. The CDR3 consists of 14 residues. The CDR3 bases are TGTGCCAGCAGCCCGATTCGGACAGTATATGGCTACACCTTC. Its protein product is CASSPIRTVYGYTF.

The chain carries TRBV27 and TRBJ2-7, with D perhaps matching TRBD1 (6 bases). CDR3 length: 15 residues. Germline V CDR1 and CDR2: MNHEY, SMNVEV (reference sequence). V lost 1 base to trimming and J lost 5 bases, with 15 bases between them. Written as DNA, the CDR3 is TGTGCCAGCAGTTTATGGGCAGGGGTGATCCACGAGCAGTACTTC. Protein: CASSLWAGVIHEQYF.

The chain links TRBV2 to TRBJ2-7, with a weak D call TRBD2 (5 bases). The CDR3 spans 14 residues. V was trimmed by 7 bases and J by 0 bases, leaving 13 bases between them. CDR1 is SNHLY and CDR2 is FYNNEI in the germline V gene. Here the CDR3 DNA reads TGTGCCAGCATCCGAAATGACTACTCCTACGAGCAGTACTTC. Protein: CASIRNDYSYEQYF.

This clone has more than one count but fewer than ten. This rearrangement joins TRBV7-6 to TRBJ2-7, with D possibly TRBD1 on 5 matching bases. V lost 1 base, J lost 4 bases, and 14 bases lay in between. The CDR3 loop spans 15 amino acids. The germline gives CDR1 SGHVS, CDR2 FNYEAQ. Written as DNA, the CDR3 is TGTGCCAGCAGCTTAGATGACAGCAAGACTTACGAGCAGTACTTC. It translates to CASSLDDSKTYEQYF.

The chain recombines TRBV7-2 with TRBJ2-3; 15 bases match TRBD2. The CDR3 sequence is 17 residues long. Germline assignment: CDR1 SGHTA and CDR2 FQGNSA. The ends lost 5 bases at V and 6 bases at J; junction bases unmatched: 9. The DNA for the CDR3 is TGTGCCAGCAGCGCTGGGACTAGCGGGGGGAGCGGCGATACGCAGTATTTT. It encodes CASSAGTSGGSGDTQYF.

The gene calls are TRBV11-3 and TRBJ2-3; D is perhaps TRBD2 (6 bases). V was clipped by 5 bases and J by 6 bases, with 9 bases between them. The germline V gene has CDR1 SGHNT and CDR2 YENEEA. The CDR3 has 12 amino acids. The CDR3, as DNA: TGTGCCAGCAGCGCCCGGGGGGATACGCAGTATTTT. It encodes CASSARGDTQYF. Filled out from reference TRBV11-3 and TRBJ2-3, the complete variable domain reads EAGVVQSPRYKIIEKKQPVAFWCNPISGHNTLYWYLQNLGQGPELLIRYENEEAVDDSQLPKDRFSAERLKGVDSTLKIQPAELGDSAVYLCASSARGDTQYFGPGTRLTVL.